The 5 T cell receptor beta chains below all came from one sample that was sequenced in a study of T-cell memory formation after mild COVID-19. TCRdb redid the calling of the 5' RACE reads with MiXCR, one entry per CDR3 protein. Altogether some 280,000 distinct CDR3 sequences are present, 16% being singletons, with the ten largest covering 20% to 25%. Sequencing was done on a sample of PBMCs or a T cell subset sorted from them (not recorded which). The receptors were gathered from a man between 18 and 35 years old who had mild COVID-19 (a few samples of this study predate the infection). Cell type and time point are not known.

This rearrangement joins TRBV12-3 or TRBV12-4 to TRBJ2-7; 9 bases fit TRBD1. There are 14 residues in the CDR3. Trimming took 5 bases from V and 5 from J; bases not matched to a gene: 7. CDR3 nucleotides: TGTGCCAGCAGTCGAGGACAGGGGCTTAACGAGCAGTACTTC. It translates to CASSRGQGLNEQYF.

The V and J genes are TRBV5-1 and TRBJ2-7; perhaps TRBD2 as D (5 bases). The CDR3 is 13 residues long. Germline V gene data show CDR1 as SGHRS and CDR2 as YFSETQ. The ends were cut back, 4 bases at V and 2 bases at J, with 10 bases in the middle. The CDR3 sequence: CASSRTDTYEQYV. CDR3 DNA: TGCGCCAGCAGCCGGACTGATACCTACGAGCAGTACGTC.

This chain uses TRBV6-2 or TRBV6-3 with TRBJ1-1, with TRBD1 identical over 7 bases. Germline CDR1 MNHEY, CDR2 SVGEGT. The J segment lost 6 bases and the V segment lost 7 bases, leaving 8 bases of the junction unmatched. This CDR3 comprises 13 residues. The CDR3 spells CASNQGVVAEAFF. CDR3 coding DNA: TGTGCCAGCAACCAGGGGGTGGTTGCTGAAGCTTTCTTT.

This clonotype appeared a few times. The gene calls are TRBV12-3 or TRBV12-4 and TRBJ1-5; 9 bases line up with TRBD1. Trimming removed 0 bases from V and 2 bases from J; junction bases left unmatched: 2. This CDR3 spans 16 amino acids. CDR3 DNA sequence: TGTGCCAGCAGTTTAGCCACAGGGGGCGGCAATCAGCCCCAGCATTTT. This encodes CASSLATGGGNQPQHF.

There are a few counts of this clonotype. This chain uses TRBV7-9 with TRBJ2-5; TRBD1 matches at 8 bases. Germline trimming cut 5 bases from V and 6 bases from J; bases unmatched to any gene: 8. Germline CDR1 reads SEHNR; CDR2 reads FQNEAQ (reference sequence). The CDR3 consists of 14 residues. CDR3 loop: CASSNGQGAKTQYF. The CDR3 coding sequence is TGTGCCAGCAGCAACGGACAGGGAGCAAAGACCCAGTACTTC. Full variable domain (rest looked up from reference TRBV7-9 and TRBJ2-5): DTGVSQNPRHKITKRGQNVTFRCDPISEHNRLYWYRQTLGQGPEFLTYFQNEAQLEKSRLLSDRFSAERPKGSFSTLEIQRTEQGDSAMYLCASSNGQGAKTQYFGPGTRLLVL.